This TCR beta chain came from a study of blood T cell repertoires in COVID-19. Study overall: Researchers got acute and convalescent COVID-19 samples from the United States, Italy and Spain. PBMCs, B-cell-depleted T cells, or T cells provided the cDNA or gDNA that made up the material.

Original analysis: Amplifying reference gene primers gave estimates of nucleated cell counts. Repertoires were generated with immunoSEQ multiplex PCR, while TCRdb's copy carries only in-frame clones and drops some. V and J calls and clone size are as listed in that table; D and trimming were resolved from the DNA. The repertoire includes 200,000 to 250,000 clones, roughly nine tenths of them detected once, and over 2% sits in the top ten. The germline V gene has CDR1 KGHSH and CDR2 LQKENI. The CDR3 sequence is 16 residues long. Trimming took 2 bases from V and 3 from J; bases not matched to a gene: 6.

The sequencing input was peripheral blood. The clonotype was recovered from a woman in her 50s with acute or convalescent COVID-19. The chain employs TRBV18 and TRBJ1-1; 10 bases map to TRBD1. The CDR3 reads CASSPWDRGMDTEAFF. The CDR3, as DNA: TGTGCCAGCTCACCATGGGACAGGGGTATGGACACTGAAGCTTTCTTT.